This section outlines one T cell receptor (beta chain) sequence together with its context. Per the original data handling: Amplification of reference gene primers was used by the study to estimate nucleated cell counts. Sequencing used immunoSEQ multiplex PCR; TCRdb keeps in-frame clones, though not all of them. V and J calls and clone size follow that table, whereas D and trimming were derived from the DNA. This table has 150,000 to 200,000 clones, around 93% appearing once. This entry comes from a study of blood T cell repertoires in COVID-19. Background on the study: The United States, Italy and Spain were the sources of the acute and convalescent COVID-19 samples.

Sequencing was performed on peripheral blood. The clonotype comes from a woman between 50 and 59 years old with acute or convalescent COVID-19.

CDR3 loop: CASSLGDPYEQYF. CDR3 nucleotides: TGTGCCAGCAGTTTGGGAGACCCCTACGAGCAGTACTTC. The chain has TRBV12-3 or TRBV12-4 and TRBJ2-7; TRBD2 might be the D (5 bases). This CDR3 comprises 13 residues. The V end was cut by 3 bases, the J end by 2 bases, with 8 bases between.